What follows is one T cell receptor beta chain and its context. Its antigen remains unknown. To make TCR beta libraries, researchers used iRepertoire HTBI primers and Arm-PCR of CDR3 regions. Via MiXCR, TCRdb re-called the multiplex PCR reads, giving one row per CDR3 protein. The sample shows more than 400,000 distinct CDR3 sequences, about 17% of them seen only once. These data are taken from a study of regulatory T cells in long-lasting Graves disease. The sample's time point: newly diagnosed GD, antithyroid drugs for less than 3 months. TCR sequences were obtained from RNA taken from PBMCs. The CDR3 extends over 16 amino acids. The junction had 5 bases not matched to a gene; V was cut back by 4 bases and J by 3 bases. Germline loops: CDR1 SGHDT, CDR2 YYEEEE. General study points: Patients whose Graves' disease persisted exhibited lower TCR diversity than those newly diagnosed.

The data also belong to a second study, concerning T cells in Graves' hyperthyroidism and ophthalmopathy. This second study says: Diagnosing involved the use of clinical symptoms, serum thyroxine and TRAb, thyroid ultrasound and orbital computed tomography.

Sequencing used peripheral blood mononuclear cells (PBMCs), obtained at new diagnosis, from a patient treated with antithyroid drugs. The source is a woman aged 25 to 39 with Graves disease. The chain employs TRBV5-6 and TRBJ2-7, with TRBD2 matching over 15 bases. The CDR3 reads CASSEGLAGGIYEQYF. CDR3 bases: TGTGCCAGCAGCGAAGGACTAGCGGGAGGGATCTACGAGCAGTACTTC.